This is a list of T cell receptor beta chains from one sample in a study of radiotherapy plus CTLA-4 blockade in lung cancer. TCRdb keeps only in-frame clones here, not all; method: immunoSEQ multiplex PCR. Altogether under 55,000 clones are present, around 83% being singletons, with the ten largest covering about 3.6%. The source material was peripheral blood, sampled from a patient treated with radiotherapy plus ipilimumab. All receptors come from a human donor with non-small cell lung cancer who had stable disease on radiotherapy plus ipilimumab. CDR3s include the opening cysteine and the closing phenylalanine or tryptophan. The D gene is left open where the match is weak. Some rows have no size entry. The others give once, few or many, or a class for an expanded clone.

j_gene,abundance,d_gene,v_gene,CDR3aa,CDR3nt
TRBJ1-1,.,.,TRBV6-4,CASRRQANTEAFF,TGTGCCAGCAGACGACAGGCGAACACTGAAGCTTTCTTT
TRBJ2-3,.,TRBD2,TRBV9,CASSVAGSGSTDTQYF,TGTGCCAGCAGCGTAGCGGGTAGCGGGTCCACAGATACGCAGTATTTT
TRBJ2-2,.,.,TRBV9,CASNRAITGELFF,TGTGCCAGCAACAGGGCGATCACCGGGGAGCTGTTTTTT
TRBJ1-1,.,TRBD1,TRBV4-2,CASSQEGTGGTEAFF,TGTGCCAGCAGCCAAGAAGGGACAGGGGGCACTGAAGCTTTCTTT
TRBJ1-3,once,.,TRBV2,CAKTGAGNTIYF,TGTGCCAAAACGGGGGCTGGAAACACCATATATTTT
TRBJ1-1,.,TRBD1,TRBV10-3,CAIKTSGQGVTEAFF,TGTGCCATCAAGACCTCGGGACAGGGTGTCACTGAAGCTTTCTTT
TRBJ2-3,.,.,TRBV7-2,CASSLAAGQDTQYF,TGTGCCAGCAGCTTAGCGGCAGGGCAAGATACGCAGTATTTT
TRBJ2-7,.,.,TRBV4-3,CASSQDRRREQYF,TGCGCCAGCAGCCAAGATAGGAGGAGGGAGCAGTACTTC
TRBJ2-7,.,.,TRBV10-3,CAISVSASYEQYF,TGTGCCATCAGTGTATCAGCGTCCTACGAGCAGTACTTC
TRBJ2-7,.,TRBD1,TRBV28,CASSFDRGVDEQYF,TGTGCCAGCAGTTTCGACAGGGGTGTGGACGAGCAGTACTTC
TRBJ2-2,.,TRBD1,TRBV7-3,CASSPQGAPGELFF,TGTGCCAGCAGCCCACAGGGGGCTCCCGGGGAGCTGTTTTTT
TRBJ2-3,.,TRBD2,TRBV5-1,CASSLGLAVTDTQYF,TGCGCCAGCAGCCTGGGACTAGCGGTCACAGATACGCAGTATTTT
TRBJ2-5,.,TRBD2,TRBV27,CASRPGTSGSRETQYF,TGTGCCAGCAGACCGGGGACTAGCGGGAGTAGAGAGACCCAGTACTTC
TRBJ1-2,.,TRBD1,TRBV27,CASRDRFGGGGNYGYTF,TGTGCCAGCAGGGACAGGTTCGGAGGGGGAGGTAACTATGGCTACACCTTC
TRBJ2-7,once,.,TRBV4-3,CASSQSMASEAYEQYF,TGCGCCAGCAGCCAATCTATGGCTAGCGAAGCCTACGAGCAGTACTTC
TRBJ2-3,.,TRBD1,TRBV14,CASSLQGAGTDTQYF,TGTGCCAGCAGCCTACAGGGGGCAGGCACAGATACGCAGTATTTT
TRBJ2-3,.,.,TRBV2,CASSQRVSTDTQYF,TGTGCCAGCAGTCAGCGGGTTAGCACAGATACGCAGTATTTT
TRBJ2-1,.,TRBD2,TRBV7-9,CASSSPSGPYNEQFF,TGTGCCAGCAGCTCCCCTAGCGGCCCCTACAATGAGCAGTTCTTC
TRBJ2-1,.,TRBD2,TRBV11-2,CASSSTRTSGRAKFF,TGTGCCAGCAGCTCGACACGGACTAGCGGGAGGGCCAAGTTCTTC
TRBJ2-1,.,TRBD1,TRBV5-8,CASSLIWQGAVDNEQFF,TGTGCCAGCAGCTTGATTTGGCAGGGGGCCGTCGACAATGAGCAGTTCTTC
TRBJ2-2,.,.,TRBV5-8,CASSLPGYQTGELFF,TGTGCCAGCAGCTTGCCGGGGTATCAGACCGGGGAGCTGTTTTTT
TRBJ2-2,few,TRBD1,TRBV7-9,CASSRQGAPGELFF,TGTGCCAGCAGCCGACAGGGGGCGCCCGGGGAGCTGTTTTTT
TRBJ2-7,.,TRBD1,TRBV27,CASSTSRGFYEQYF,TGTGCCAGCAGTACGAGCAGGGGGTTCTACGAGCAGTACTTC
TRBJ2-1,.,TRBD2,TRBV2,CASSSTREGEQFF,TGTGCCAGCAGTTCTACCAGGGAGGGGGAGCAGTTCTTC
TRBJ2-7,.,TRBD1,TRBV7-2,CASSLTGEEQYF,TGTGCCAGCAGTCTAACAGGGGAGGAGCAGTACTTC
TRBJ2-4,.,TRBD2,TRBV4-3,CASSQVNGRASNIQYF,TGCGCCAGCAGCCAAGTCAACGGGAGGGCCTCGAACATTCAGTACTTC
TRBJ2-7,.,TRBD1,TRBV7-9,CASSSWTGLSSYEQYF,TGTGCCAGCAGCTCCTGGACAGGCCTAAGCTCCTACGAGCAGTACTTC
TRBJ2-5,.,TRBD2,TRBV12-5,CASGLVQGGSAETQYF,TGTGCTAGTGGTTTGGTACAAGGCGGGAGTGCGGAGACCCAGTACTTC
TRBJ2-7,few,TRBD2,TRBV4-1,CASSPGTSGRYEQYF,TGCGCCAGCAGCCCGGGGACTAGCGGGCGGTACGAGCAGTACTTC
TRBJ1-2,.,TRBD1,TRBV7-2,CASSLERTGLGYTF,TGTGCCAGCAGCTTAGAGAGGACAGGGTTGGGCTACACCTTC
TRBJ2-1,.,.,TRBV28,CASKLRLALSSYNEQFF,TGTGCCAGCAAACTCAGGCTAGCGCTTAGCTCCTACAATGAGCAGTTCTTC
TRBJ2-3,.,TRBD2,TRBV11-2,CASRGSRLQREPSTDTQYF,TGTGCCAGCAGAGGGTCACGGCTTCAGCGGGAGCCTAGCACAGATACGCAGTATTTT
TRBJ1-1,.,.,TRBV9,CASSVGAGRAEAFF,TGTGCCAGCAGCGTAGGTGCAGGCCGCGCTGAAGCTTTCTTT
TRBJ1-1,.,TRBD1,TRBV7-2,CASSYGQANTEAFF,TGTGCCAGCAGCTACGGACAGGCGAACACTGAAGCTTTCTTT
TRBJ1-1,.,TRBD1,TRBV2,CASSGGQTNTEAFF,TGTGCCAGCAGTGGGGGACAGACGAACACTGAAGCTTTCTTT
TRBJ2-7,.,.,TRBV20-1,CSARADSEQYF,TGCAGTGCTAGAGCTGACTCCGAGCAGTACTTC
TRBJ1-2,.,TRBD1,TRBV30,CAWSSGGHYGYTF,TGTGCCTGGAGTTCAGGGGGCCACTATGGCTACACCTTC
TRBJ1-1,.,TRBD1,TRBV6-5,CASSYSAGGTEAFF,TGTGCCAGCAGTTACTCCGCAGGGGGCACTGAAGCTTTCTTT